The next 24 T cell receptor beta chains were all read from a single sample in a study of cytomegalovirus exposure and HLA in healthy donors. The study ran its PCR with 60 Vbeta and 13 Jbeta primers. Generated by immunoSEQ multiplex PCR, the TCRdb table keeps only in-frame clones and is missing some. The table lists 89,000 or so clones, around 80% of them singletons. Material: PBMCs. The receptors were sampled from a man between 18 and 29 years old in good health and CMV-seropositive.

J is TRBJ1-1 and V is TRBV5-1; 7 nucleotides match TRBD1. In germline, CDR1 is SGHRS, CDR2 YFSETQ. This CDR3 has 14 amino acids. Trimming took 0 bases from V and 5 from J; bases not matched to a gene: 4. CDR3 sequence reads: CASSLGQGRTEAFF. The CDR3 coding sequence is TGCGCCAGCAGCTTGGGACAGGGAAGGACTGAAGCTTTCTTT.

The chain joins TRBV6-6 to TRBJ2-5; possible D gene TRBD1, 6 bases. The CDR3 runs to 15 residues. Germline CDR1 MNHNY, CDR2 SVGAGI (reference sequence). The germline V and J ends were trimmed by 6 bases and 1 base, with 15 bases remaining between them. This CDR3 is CASRNRADSQETQYF. CDR3 in DNA: TGTGCCAGCAGAAACAGGGCCGATAGCCAAGAGACCCAGTACTTC.

V usage is TRBV28 and J usage is TRBJ1-2; weak D call: TRBD1 (5 bases). V gave up 7 bases and J gave up 2 bases, with 17 bases separating them. The CDR3 spans 15 residues. The germline CDR1 and CDR2 sequences are MDHEN and SYDVKM. In DNA, the CDR3 is TGTGCCAGCACCAAGGGTCGGGGGGTGAACTATGGCTACACCTTC. Protein sequence: CASTKGRGVNYGYTF.

The CDR3 DNA follows: TGTGCCAGCAGTGAGCGGCTGCTAGCGGAGCAGCCCCAGCATTTT. As protein: CASSERLLAEQPQHF. The chain couples TRBV2 to TRBJ1-5; D unclear. The CDR3 runs to 15 residues. CDR1 SNHLY and CDR2 FYNNEI come from the germline V gene. V was shortened by 3 bases and J by 7 bases, with 16 bases between the two germline ends.

The CDR3 here is CASSPGGSGGLSTDTQYF. The CDR3 bases are TGTGCCAGCAGCCCGGGGGGTAGCGGGGGCCTGAGCACAGATACGCAGTATTTT. V usage is TRBV11-2 and J usage is TRBJ2-3; 9 bases match TRBD2. The junction had 12 bases not matched to a gene; V was cut back by 5 bases and J by 0 bases. The CDR3 sequence is 18 residues long. In germline, CDR1 is SGHAT, CDR2 FQNNGV.

The chain couples TRBV27 to TRBJ2-7; D might be TRBD2 (6 bases). The V and J ends lost 2 bases and 4 bases respectively, with 9 bases between them. The germline V gene has CDR1 MNHEY and CDR2 SMNVEV (reference sequence). The CDR3 consists of 13 residues. The chain's CDR3 is CASSLMGGYEQYF. The CDR3 DNA is TGTGCCAGCAGTTTAATGGGGGGATACGAGCAGTACTTC.

V and J are TRBV29-1 and TRBJ2-2; TRBD2 matches at 8 bases. Trimming took 3 bases from V and 5 from J; bases not matched to a gene: 5. The CDR3 has 14 residues. Per germline, CDR1 SQVTM and CDR2 ANQGSEA. CDR3 sequence reads: CSVDGGGRTGELFF. The CDR3 DNA sequence: TGCAGCGTTGATGGCGGGGGGCGGACCGGGGAGCTGTTTTTT.

This clone is a singleton in its sample. This sequence joins TRBV19 and TRBJ2-5; 12 bases align to TRBD2. The CDR3 is 19 residues long. J gave up 1 base and V 4 bases, and 13 bases lay outside the gene matches. Germline CDR1 is LNHDA and CDR2 is SQIVND (reference sequence). Here the CDR3 DNA reads TGTGCCAGTAGTAAACTAAGACTAGCGGGAGCCCAGCCCCAAGAGACCCAGTACTTC. It encodes CASSKLRLAGAQPQETQYF.

This rearrangement joins TRBV5-1 to TRBJ2-7; 10 bases align to TRBD2. V gave up 2 bases and J gave up 4 bases; unmatched junction bases: 3. Looked up from germline, CDR1 is SGHRS and CDR2 is YFSETQ. This CDR3 is 14 amino acids long. This CDR3 reads CASSFSGGQYEQYF. CDR3 sequence (DNA): TGCGCCAGCAGCTTTAGCGGGGGGCAATACGAGCAGTACTTC.

The V and J genes are TRBV10-3 and TRBJ2-2, with 8 bases aligning to TRBD2. Trimming at V came to 7 bases and at J to 6 bases, leaving 10 bases not matched to a gene. This CDR3 comprises 15 residues. Germline V CDR1 and CDR2: ENHRY, SYGVKD. The CDR3: CAIKADGGESGELFF. For the CDR3, the DNA is TGTGCCATCAAGGCGGACGGGGGGGAGTCCGGGGAGCTGTTTTTT.

V usage is TRBV11-2 and J usage is TRBJ1-1, with D possibly being TRBD1 (5 bases). The germline CDR1 and CDR2 sequences are SGHAT and FQNNGV. The CDR3 is 13 amino acids. The V gene lost 0 bases and the J gene lost 9 bases, with 11 bases spanning the gap. CDR3 residues: CASSLEPGRKAFF. The CDR3 DNA reads TGTGCCAGCAGCTTAGAACCAGGGAGGAAAGCTTTCTTT.

The genes are TRBV11-2 and TRBJ1-2, with D hard to call. Germline CDR1 and CDR2: SGHAT and FQNNGV. This CDR3 comprises 13 residues. V gave up 1 base and J gave up 7 bases, with 10 bases separating them. CDR3 DNA: TGTGCCAGCAGCTTAGCGGGGAGAACTGGCTACACCTTC. This codes for CASSLAGRTGYTF.

The chain carries TRBV5-6 and TRBJ1-2; perhaps TRBD1 as D (5 bases). This CDR3 is 12 amino acids long. Germline V gene data show CDR1 as SGHDT and CDR2 as YYEEEE. Deletions cut 1 base from V and 8 bases from J, with 9 bases between. The CDR3 sequence is CASSLSDSGYTF. The CDR3 bases are TGTGCCAGCAGCTTGTCCGACAGCGGCTACACCTTC.

The rearrangement joins TRBV18 to TRBJ2-1; 8 bases line up with TRBD2. The trim removed 2 bases at V and 4 bases at J, leaving 4 bases unmatched. The CDR3 extends over 15 amino acids. From germline, CDR1 is KGHSH and CDR2 LQKENI. CDR3 sequence: CASSPAAGGYNEQFF. CDR3 bases: TGTGCCAGCTCACCAGCGGCGGGGGGATACAATGAGCAGTTCTTC.

DNA of the CDR3: TGTGCCAGCAGCTTGGGACAGACGGGAGAGACCCAGTACTTC. Protein: CASSLGQTGETQYF. This chain links TRBV5-4 with TRBJ2-5, with a weak D call TRBD1 (5 bases). V lost 0 bases and J lost 4, with 10 bases in between. The CDR3 is 14 residues long. The germline gives CDR1 SGHNT, CDR2 YYREEE (reference sequence).

This chain connects TRBV2 to TRBJ1-1; tentative D call: TRBD1 (6 bases). V lost 5 bases and J lost 7, with 14 bases in between. The CDR3 covers 13 residues. CDR1 and CDR2 (germline): SNHLY, FYNNEI. The CDR3 DNA reads as TGTGCCAGCAGTCATCCCGACAGGAGTGAAGCTTTCTTT. Translating it yields CASSHPDRSEAFF.

This clone was counted only a few times. Germline is not matched at one junction end, which may reflect a read error. The rearrangement joins TRBV20-1 to TRBJ1-5, with D uncertain. The CDR3 loop spans 11 amino acids. Germline V CDR1 and CDR2: DFQATT, SNEGSKA (reference sequence). The CDR3: CSAAGNQPQNF. In DNA form, the CDR3 reads TGCAGTGCTGCAGGAAATCAGCCCCAGAATTTT.

V gene TRBV7-3 combines with J gene TRBJ2-1, with 8 nucleotides matching TRBD2. Germline V gives CDR1 SGHTA, CDR2 FQGTGA. The CDR3 extends over 17 amino acids. The trim removed 1 base at V and 4 bases at J, leaving 9 bases unmatched. In DNA form, the CDR3 reads TGTGCCAGCAGCTTAATCCCTCGGCCGGGGGGGTACAATGAGCAGTTCTTC. Translation: CASSLIPRPGGYNEQFF.

The V call is TRBV6-1, the J call TRBJ1-3; 10 bases are a match to TRBD1. The V gene end was trimmed by 3 bases and the J gene end by 4 bases; junction bases not matched to a gene: 3. This CDR3 has 15 residues. The germline V gene has CDR1 MNHNS and CDR2 SASEGT. The CDR3 region is CASSDRQGAGNTIYF. DNA for the CDR3: TGTGCCAGCAGTGACCGACAGGGGGCAGGAAACACCATATATTTT.

The rearrangement uses TRBV25-1 and TRBJ2-1, with 8 bases that match TRBD1. Germline loops: CDR1 MGHDK, CDR2 SYGVNS. J was trimmed by 9 bases and V by 3 bases; bases with no gene match: 13. The CDR3 totals 16 residues. CDR3 bases: TGTGCCAGCAGTGACCATTCCCTCTCGGACAGGGTTGAGCAGTTCTTC. Translation: CASSDHSLSDRVEQFF.

The chain combines TRBV27 with TRBJ2-1; 12 bases are a match to TRBD2. This CDR3 is built from 16 residues. Germline loops: CDR1 MNHEY, CDR2 SMNVEV (reference sequence). J gave up 5 bases and V 6 bases, and 8 bases lay outside the gene matches. The CDR3 nucleotides are TGTGCCAGCAGGCACCACAGACTAGCGGGGGACAATGAGCAGTTCTTC. Protein: CASRHHRLAGDNEQFF.

J is TRBJ1-3 and V is TRBV30; D not resolved. The CDR3 runs to 12 residues. Germline loops: CDR1 GTSNPN, CDR2 SVGIG (reference sequence). V gave up 5 bases and J gave up 4 bases, with 9 bases separating them. The CDR3 here is CAWAIQGNTIYF. The CDR3 DNA reads as TGTGCCTGGGCGATACAGGGAAACACCATATATTTT.

The V gene is TRBV4-2, the J gene TRBJ2-7, with D maybe TRBD2 (5 bases). The germline V and J ends were trimmed by 4 bases and 0 bases, with 13 bases remaining between them. Germline assignment: CDR1 LGHNA and CDR2 YNFKEQ. This CDR3 spans 15 amino acids. Here the CDR3 DNA reads TGTGCCAGCAGCCTCGATATCGACTACTCCTACGAGCAGTACTTC. It translates to CASSLDIDYSYEQYF.

V is TRBV19 and J is TRBJ1-3, with 9 bases identical to TRBD1. This CDR3 comprises 14 residues. The V gene end was trimmed by 6 bases and the J gene end by 4 bases; junction bases not matched to a gene: 4. Germline values: CDR1 LNHDA, CDR2 SQIVND (reference sequence). The CDR3 DNA reads as TGTGCCAGTAGGAGTGGACAGGGGGGAAACACCATATATTTT. Amino acids: CASRSGQGGNTIYF.